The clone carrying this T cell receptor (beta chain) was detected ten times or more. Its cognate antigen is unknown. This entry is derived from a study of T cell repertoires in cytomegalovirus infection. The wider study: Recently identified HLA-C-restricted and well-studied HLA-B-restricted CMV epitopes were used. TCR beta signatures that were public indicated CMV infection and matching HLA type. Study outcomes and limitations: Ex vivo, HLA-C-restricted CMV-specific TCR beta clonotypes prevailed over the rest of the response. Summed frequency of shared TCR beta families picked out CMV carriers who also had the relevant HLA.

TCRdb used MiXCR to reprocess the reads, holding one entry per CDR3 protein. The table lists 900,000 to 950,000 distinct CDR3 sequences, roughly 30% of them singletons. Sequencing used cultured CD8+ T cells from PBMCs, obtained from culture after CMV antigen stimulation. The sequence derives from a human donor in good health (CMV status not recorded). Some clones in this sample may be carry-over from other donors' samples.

CDR3 sequence reads: CASSQTGIQFF. In nucleotides, the CDR3 is TGTGCCAGCAGCCAAACAGGTATACAGTTCTTC. The V call is TRBV7-6, the J call TRBJ2-1; possibly TRBD1 for D (5 bases). The CDR3 consists of 11 residues. Germline CDR1 reads SGHVS; CDR2 reads FNYEAQ. Trimming pared 5 bases from V and 13 bases from J, leaving 12 bases between.